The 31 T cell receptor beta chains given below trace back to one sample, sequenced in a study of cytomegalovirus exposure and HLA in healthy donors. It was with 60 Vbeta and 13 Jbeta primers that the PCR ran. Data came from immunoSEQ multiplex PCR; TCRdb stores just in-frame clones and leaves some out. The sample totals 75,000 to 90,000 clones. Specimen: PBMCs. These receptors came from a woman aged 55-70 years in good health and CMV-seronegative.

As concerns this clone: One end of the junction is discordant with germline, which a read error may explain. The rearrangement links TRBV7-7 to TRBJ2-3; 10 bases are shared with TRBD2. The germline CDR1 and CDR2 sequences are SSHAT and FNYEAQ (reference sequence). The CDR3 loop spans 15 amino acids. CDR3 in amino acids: CASSRGLADGDTQYF. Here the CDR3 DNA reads TGTGCTAGCAGCCGTGGACTAGCGGATGGTGATACGCAGTATTTT.

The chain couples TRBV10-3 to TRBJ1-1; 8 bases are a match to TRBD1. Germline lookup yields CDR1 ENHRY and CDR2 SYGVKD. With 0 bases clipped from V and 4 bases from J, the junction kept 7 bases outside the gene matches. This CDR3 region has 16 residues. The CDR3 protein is CAISESTGAGSTEAFF. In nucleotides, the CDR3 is TGTGCCATCAGTGAGTCGACAGGGGCCGGGAGCACTGAAGCTTTCTTT.

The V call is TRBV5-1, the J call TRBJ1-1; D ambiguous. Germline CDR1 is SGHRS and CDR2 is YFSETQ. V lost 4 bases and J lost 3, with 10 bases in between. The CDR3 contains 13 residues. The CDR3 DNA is TGCGCCAGCAGCCAGGACTGGGACACTGAAGCTTTCTTT. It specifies CASSQDWDTEAFF.

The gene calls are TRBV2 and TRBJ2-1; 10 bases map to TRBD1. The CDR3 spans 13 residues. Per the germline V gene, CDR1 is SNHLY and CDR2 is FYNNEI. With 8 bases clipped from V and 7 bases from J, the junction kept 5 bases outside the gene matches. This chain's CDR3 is CASGGDRGNEQFF. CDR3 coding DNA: TGTGCCAGCGGAGGGGACAGGGGAAATGAGCAGTTCTTC.

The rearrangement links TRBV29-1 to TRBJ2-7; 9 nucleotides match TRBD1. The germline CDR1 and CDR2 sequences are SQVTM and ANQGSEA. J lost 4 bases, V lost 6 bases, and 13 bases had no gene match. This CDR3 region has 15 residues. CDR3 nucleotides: TGCAGCGTCCGGTTGGGACAGGGAGCCAGGTACGAGCAGTACTTC. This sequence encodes CSVRLGQGARYEQYF.

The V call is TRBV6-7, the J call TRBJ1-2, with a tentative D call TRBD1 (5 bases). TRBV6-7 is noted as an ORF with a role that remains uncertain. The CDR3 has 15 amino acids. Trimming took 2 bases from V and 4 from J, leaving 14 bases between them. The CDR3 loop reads CASSYEFRVIYGYTF. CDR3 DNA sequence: TGTGCCAGCAGTTACGAGTTCAGGGTAATCTATGGCTACACCTTC.

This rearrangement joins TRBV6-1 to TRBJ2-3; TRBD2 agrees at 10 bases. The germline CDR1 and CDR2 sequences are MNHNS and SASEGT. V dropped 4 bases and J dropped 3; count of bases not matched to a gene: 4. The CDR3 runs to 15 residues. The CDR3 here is CASSAQAGGTDTQYF. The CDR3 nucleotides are TGTGCCAGCAGTGCCCAAGCGGGAGGGACAGATACGCAGTATTTT.

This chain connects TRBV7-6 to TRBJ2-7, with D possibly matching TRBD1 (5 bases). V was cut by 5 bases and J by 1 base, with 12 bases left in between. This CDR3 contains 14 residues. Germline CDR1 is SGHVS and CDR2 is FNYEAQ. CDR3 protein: CASSTQTESYEQYF. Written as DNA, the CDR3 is TGTGCCAGCAGCACCCAGACAGAATCCTACGAGCAGTACTTC.

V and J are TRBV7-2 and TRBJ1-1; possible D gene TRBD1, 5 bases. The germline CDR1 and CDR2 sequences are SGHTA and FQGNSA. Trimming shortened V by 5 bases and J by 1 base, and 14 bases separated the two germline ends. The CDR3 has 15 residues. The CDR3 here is CASSRTQEPNTEAFF. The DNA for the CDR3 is TGTGCCAGCAGCCGTACACAGGAGCCGAACACTGAAGCTTTCTTT.

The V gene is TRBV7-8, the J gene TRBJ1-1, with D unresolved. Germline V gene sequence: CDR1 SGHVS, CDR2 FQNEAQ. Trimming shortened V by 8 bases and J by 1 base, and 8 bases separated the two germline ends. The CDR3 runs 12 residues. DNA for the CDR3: TGTGCCAGCGGTCAGGCGAACACTGAAGCTTTCTTT. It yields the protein CASGQANTEAFF.

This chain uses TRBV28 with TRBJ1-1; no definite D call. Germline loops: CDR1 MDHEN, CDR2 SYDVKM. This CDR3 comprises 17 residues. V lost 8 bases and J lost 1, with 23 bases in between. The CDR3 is CASQYLHEITENTEAFF. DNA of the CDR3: TGTGCCAGCCAATACCTACATGAAATTACAGAGAACACTGAAGCTTTCTTT.

CDR3 nucleotide sequence: TGTGCCAGCAGCCAAATCGGGGGGAATAGCAATCAGCCCCAGCATTTT. Protein product: CASSQIGGNSNQPQHF. The chain employs TRBV7-9 and TRBJ1-5; tentative D call: TRBD1 (5 bases). From germline, CDR1 is SEHNR and CDR2 FQNEAQ (reference sequence). The CDR3 spans 16 residues. The V gene lost 5 bases and the J gene lost 0 bases, with 14 bases spanning the gap.

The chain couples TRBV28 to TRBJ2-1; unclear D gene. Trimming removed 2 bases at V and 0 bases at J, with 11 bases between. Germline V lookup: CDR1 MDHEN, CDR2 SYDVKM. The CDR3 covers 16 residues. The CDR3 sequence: CASSLRSAISYNEQFF. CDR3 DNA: TGTGCCAGCAGTTTAAGGTCAGCGATCTCCTACAATGAGCAGTTCTTC.

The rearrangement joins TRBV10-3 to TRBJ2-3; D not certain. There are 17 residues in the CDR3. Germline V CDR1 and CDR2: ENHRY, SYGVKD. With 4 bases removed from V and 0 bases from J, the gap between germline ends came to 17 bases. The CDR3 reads CAISGSFTLTSTDTQYF. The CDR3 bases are TGTGCCATCAGTGGCTCCTTCACCCTAACTAGCACAGATACGCAGTATTTT.

The CDR3 is CATSRDGGIAGELFF. The CDR3 DNA follows: TGTGCCACCAGCAGAGATGGGGGGATCGCCGGGGAGCTGTTTTTT. The rearrangement uses TRBV15 and TRBJ2-2, with D tentatively TRBD2 (6 bases). This CDR3 is 15 amino acids long. V shed 0 bases and J shed 6 bases, with 11 bases lying between them. Looked up from germline, CDR1 is LNHNV and CDR2 is YYDKDF (reference sequence).

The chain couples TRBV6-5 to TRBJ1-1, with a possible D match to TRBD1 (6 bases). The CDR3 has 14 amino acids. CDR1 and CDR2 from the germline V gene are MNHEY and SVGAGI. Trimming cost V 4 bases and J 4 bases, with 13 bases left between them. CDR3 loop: CASSLGQPITEAFF. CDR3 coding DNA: TGTGCCAGCAGTTTAGGACAGCCGATCACTGAAGCTTTCTTT.

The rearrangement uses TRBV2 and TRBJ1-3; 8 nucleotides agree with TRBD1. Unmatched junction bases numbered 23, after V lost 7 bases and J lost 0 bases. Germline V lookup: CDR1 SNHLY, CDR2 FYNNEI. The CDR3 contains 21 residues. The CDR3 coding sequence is TGTGCCAGCACCCTACTACCCGATGACAGGGGCACAGAATACTCTGGAAACACCATATATTTT. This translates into CASTLLPDDRGTEYSGNTIYF.

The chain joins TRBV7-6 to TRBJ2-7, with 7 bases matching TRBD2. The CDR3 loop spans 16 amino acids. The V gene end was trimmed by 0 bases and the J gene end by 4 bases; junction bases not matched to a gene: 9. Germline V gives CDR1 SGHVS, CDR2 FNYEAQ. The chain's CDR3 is CASSLASGGLVYEQYF. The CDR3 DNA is TGTGCCAGCAGCTTAGCGTCGGGAGGACTAGTATACGAGCAGTACTTC.

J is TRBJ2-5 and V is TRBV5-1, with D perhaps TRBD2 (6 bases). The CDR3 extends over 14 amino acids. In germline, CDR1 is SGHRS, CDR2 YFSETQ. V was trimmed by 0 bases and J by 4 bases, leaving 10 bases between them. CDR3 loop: CASSLALLAETQYF. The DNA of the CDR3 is TGCGCCAGCAGCTTGGCCCTACTAGCAGAGACCCAGTACTTC.

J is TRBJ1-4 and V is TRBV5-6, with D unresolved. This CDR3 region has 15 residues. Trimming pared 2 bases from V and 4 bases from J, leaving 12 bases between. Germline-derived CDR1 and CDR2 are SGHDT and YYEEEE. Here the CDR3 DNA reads TGTGCCAGCAGCTTAAAGGTGCGGGATAATGAAAAACTGTTTTTT. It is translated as CASSLKVRDNEKLFF.

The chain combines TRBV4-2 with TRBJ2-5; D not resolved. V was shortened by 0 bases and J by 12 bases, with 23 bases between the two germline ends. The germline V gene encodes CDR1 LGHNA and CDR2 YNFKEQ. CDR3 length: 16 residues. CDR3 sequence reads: CASSQEARAQPTEKYF. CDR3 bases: TGTGCCAGCAGCCAAGAGGCCAGAGCTCAACCTACGGAGAAGTACTTC.

The CDR3 sequence is CASSTGLTTQYF. CDR3 DNA sequence: TGTGCCAGCAGCACGGGACTCACAACGCAGTATTTT. This chain connects TRBV2 to TRBJ2-3, with a possible D match to TRBD2 (6 bases). Germline-derived CDR1 and CDR2 are SNHLY and FYNNEI. Deletions cut 6 bases from V and 9 bases from J, with 13 bases between. This CDR3 has 12 residues.

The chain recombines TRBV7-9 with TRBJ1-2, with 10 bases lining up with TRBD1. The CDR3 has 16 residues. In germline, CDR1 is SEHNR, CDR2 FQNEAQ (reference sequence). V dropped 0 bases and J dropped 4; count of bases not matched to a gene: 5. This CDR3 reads CASSLAVGTGAYGYTF. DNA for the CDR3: TGTGCCAGCAGCTTAGCCGTCGGGACAGGGGCCTATGGCTACACCTTC.

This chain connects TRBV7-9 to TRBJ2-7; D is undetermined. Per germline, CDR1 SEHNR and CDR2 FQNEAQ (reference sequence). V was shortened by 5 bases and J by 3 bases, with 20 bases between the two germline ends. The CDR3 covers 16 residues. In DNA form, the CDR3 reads TGTGCCAGCAGCCAACTCGGCGACCCCCCGGGCTACGAGCAGTACTTC. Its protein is CASSQLGDPPGYEQYF.

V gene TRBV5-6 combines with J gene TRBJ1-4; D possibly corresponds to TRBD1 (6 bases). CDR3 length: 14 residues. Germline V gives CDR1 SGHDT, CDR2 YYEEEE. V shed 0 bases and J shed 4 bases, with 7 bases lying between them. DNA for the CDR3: TGTGCCAGCAGCTTGGCAGGGGTTAATGAAAAACTGTTTTTT. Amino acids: CASSLAGVNEKLFF.

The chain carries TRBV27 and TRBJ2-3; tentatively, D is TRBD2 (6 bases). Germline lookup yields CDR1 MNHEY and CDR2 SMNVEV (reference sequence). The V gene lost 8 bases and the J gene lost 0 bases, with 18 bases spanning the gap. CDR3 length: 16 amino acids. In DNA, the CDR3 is TGTGCCAGCGCCCCCAATAGCGGAGTTAGCACAGATACGCAGTATTTT. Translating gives CASAPNSGVSTDTQYF.

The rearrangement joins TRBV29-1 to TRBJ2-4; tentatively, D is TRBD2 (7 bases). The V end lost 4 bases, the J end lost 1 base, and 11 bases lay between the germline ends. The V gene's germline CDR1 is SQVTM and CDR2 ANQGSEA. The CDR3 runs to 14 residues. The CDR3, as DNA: TGCAGCGTTGCGGGGGGCGCGGCCAAAAACATTCAGTACTTC. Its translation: CSVAGGAAKNIQYF.

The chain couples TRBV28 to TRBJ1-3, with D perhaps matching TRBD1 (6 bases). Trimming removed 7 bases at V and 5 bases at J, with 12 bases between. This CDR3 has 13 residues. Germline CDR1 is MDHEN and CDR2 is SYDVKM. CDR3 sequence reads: CASTTGGRNTIYF. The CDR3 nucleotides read TGTGCCAGCACCACGGGGGGCCGAAACACCATATATTTT.

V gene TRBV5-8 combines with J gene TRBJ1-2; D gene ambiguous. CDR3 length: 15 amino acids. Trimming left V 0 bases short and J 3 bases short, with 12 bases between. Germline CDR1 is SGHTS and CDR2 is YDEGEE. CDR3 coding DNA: TGTGCCAGCAGCTTGGTCGAGACACCTTACTATGGCTACACCTTC. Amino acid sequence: CASSLVETPYYGYTF.

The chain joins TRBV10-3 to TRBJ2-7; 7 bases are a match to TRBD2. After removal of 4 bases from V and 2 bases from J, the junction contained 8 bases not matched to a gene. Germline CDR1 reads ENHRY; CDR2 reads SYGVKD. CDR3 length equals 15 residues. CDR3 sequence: CAISGWSSGTYEQYF. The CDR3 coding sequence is TGTGCCATCAGTGGGTGGTCTAGCGGAACCTACGAGCAGTACTTC.

The CDR3 DNA is TGTGCCAGCAGCTTAGACGACACCGGCACCGGGGAGCTGTTTTTT. This encodes CASSLDDTGTGELFF. The V call is TRBV11-2, the J call TRBJ2-2; D remains unclear. CDR1 and CDR2 (germline): SGHAT, FQNNGV. Trimming left V 0 bases short and J 4 bases short, with 9 bases between. The length of the CDR3 is 15 residues. Full variable domain (remainder filled in from reference TRBV11-2 and TRBJ2-2): EAGVAQSPRYKIIEKRQSVAFWCNPISGHATLYWYQQILGQGPKLLIQFQNNGVVDDSQLPKDRFSAERLKGVDSTLKIQPAKLEDSAVYLCASSLDDTGTGELFFGEGSRLTVL.